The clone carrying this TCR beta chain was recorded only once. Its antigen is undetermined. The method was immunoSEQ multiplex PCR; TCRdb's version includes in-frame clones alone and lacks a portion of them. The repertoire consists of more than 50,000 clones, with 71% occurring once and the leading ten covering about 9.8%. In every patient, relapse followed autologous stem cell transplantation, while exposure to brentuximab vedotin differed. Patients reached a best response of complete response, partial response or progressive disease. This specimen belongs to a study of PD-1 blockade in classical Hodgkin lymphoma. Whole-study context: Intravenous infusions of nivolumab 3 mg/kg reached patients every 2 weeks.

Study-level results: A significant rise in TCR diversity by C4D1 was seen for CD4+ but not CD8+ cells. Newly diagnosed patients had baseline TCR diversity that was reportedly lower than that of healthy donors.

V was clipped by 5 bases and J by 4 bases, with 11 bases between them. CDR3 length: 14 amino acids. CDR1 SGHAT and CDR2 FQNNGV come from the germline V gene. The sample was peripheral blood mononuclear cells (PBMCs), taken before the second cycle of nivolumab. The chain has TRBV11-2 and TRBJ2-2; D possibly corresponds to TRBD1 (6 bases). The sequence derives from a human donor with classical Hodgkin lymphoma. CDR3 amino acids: CASSIRTATGELFF. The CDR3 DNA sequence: TGTGCCAGCAGCATACGGACAGCCACCGGGGAGCTGTTTTTT.